The 26 T cell receptor beta chains in this list originate from one sample, sequenced in a study of identical twins. TCRdb itself ran the 5' RACE reads through MiXCR, one entry per CDR3 protein. The profile shows roughly 1,500,000 distinct CDR3 sequences, roughly a third of them singletons. The sample comprised cord blood. The receptor set was obtained from a newborn girl in good health.

The chain recombines TRBV14 with TRBJ2-7; the match to TRBD2 covers 8 bases. Germline CDR1 and CDR2: SGHDN and FVKESK. The CDR3 totals 15 residues. Losses at the gene ends were 6 bases for V and 2 bases for J; bases not matched to a gene: 9. CDR3 coding DNA: TGTGCCAGCAGGGAAAAGCGGGAGCGTACCTACGAGCAGTACTTC. Translated, it gives CASREKRERTYEQYF. The whole variable domain, filled in from reference TRBV14 and TRBJ2-7, reads EAGVTQFPSHSVIEKGQTVTLRCDPISGHDNLYWYRRVMGKEIKFLLHFVKESKQDESGMPNNRFLAERTGGTYSTLKVQPAELEDSGVYFCASREKRERTYEQYFGPGTRLTVT.

This clonotype was detected only a few times. This chain connects TRBV4-2 to TRBJ1-2, with TRBD1 matching over 7 bases. Per the germline V gene, CDR1 is LGHNA and CDR2 is YNFKEQ. The CDR3 sequence is 18 residues long. V lost 0 bases and J lost 2; bases outside the gene matches: 12. In nucleotides, the CDR3 is TGTGCCAGCAGCCAAGATGAGTCAGGGACAGTGCTGAACTATGGCTACACCTTC. Translated: CASSQDESGTVLNYGYTF.

In this sample, this clonotype turned up once. V and J are TRBV24-1 and TRBJ2-1; D gene unclear. The J call may be in error: the DNA end matches TRBJ2-7 better. The CDR3 length is 15 residues. From germline, CDR1 is KGHDR and CDR2 SFDVKD. The CDR3 sequence is CATSAGRSSYNEQYF. In nucleotides, the CDR3 is TGTGCCACCAGTGCTGGGCGGAGCTCCTACAATGAGCAGTACTTC.

This chain connects TRBV28 to TRBJ2-6; possible D gene TRBD1, 6 bases. Trimming stripped 6 bases from V and 1 base from J, with 13 bases between. Germline V gives CDR1 MDHEN, CDR2 SYDVKM. This CDR3 spans 16 amino acids. CDR3 in DNA: TGTGCCAGCAGACCTTTTACAGGGTCTGGGGCCAACGTCCTGACTTTC. This codes for CASRPFTGSGANVLTF.

The rearrangement joins TRBV5-1 to TRBJ1-4, with 11 positions matching TRBD1. The CDR3 is made up of 14 amino acids. V lost 4 bases and J lost 7; bases outside the gene matches: 3. Germline V gene data show CDR1 as SGHRS and CDR2 as YFSETQ. The CDR3 loop is CASSPDRGPEKLFF. DNA of the CDR3: TGCGCCAGCAGCCCGGACAGGGGGCCTGAAAAACTGTTTTTT.

CDR3 region: CSAVAGGVYNEQYF. The CDR3 DNA is TGCAGTGCCGTGGCGGGGGGCGTCTACAATGAGCAGTACTTC. The rearrangement uses TRBV20-1 and TRBJ2-7; 8 bases are shared with TRBD2. CDR3 size: 14 residues. CDR1 is DFQATT and CDR2 is SNEGSKA in the germline V gene (reference sequence). V lost 6 bases, J lost 7 bases, and 14 bases stayed unmatched.

CDR3 protein: CASSQVYRTSTDTQYF. Written as DNA, the CDR3 is TGTGCCAGCAGCCAAGTATACCGTACCAGCACAGATACGCAGTATTTT. This chain uses TRBV3-1 with TRBJ2-3; D not resolved. This CDR3 contains 16 residues. The V end lost 1 base, the J end lost 0 bases, and 11 bases lay between the germline ends. CDR1 and CDR2 (germline): LGHDT, YNNKEL (reference sequence).

This sequence joins TRBV10-3 and TRBJ1-3; maybe TRBD1 (5 bases). The V and J ends lost 2 bases and 0 bases respectively, with 8 bases between them. This CDR3 has 15 amino acids. Per the germline V gene, CDR1 is ENHRY and CDR2 is SYGVKD. The CDR3 loop reads CAISEAGTSGNTIYF. In DNA form, the CDR3 reads TGTGCCATCAGTGAGGCCGGGACCTCTGGAAACACCATATATTTT.

The chain has TRBV12-3 or TRBV12-4 and TRBJ2-1; no reliable D call. This CDR3 is 18 amino acids long. Trimming removed 2 bases at V and 4 bases at J, with 21 bases between. CDR3 sequence (DNA): TGTGCCAGCAGTTTAAGGTCTTCCCCGTTCTCTTCTTACAATGAGCAGTTCTTC. Translated, it gives CASSLRSSPFSSYNEQFF.

This sequence joins TRBV14 and TRBJ2-4; D possibly uses TRBD1 or TRBD2 (6 bases each). Germline V gene sequence: CDR1 SGHDN, CDR2 FVKESK. Trimming removed 3 bases at V and 9 bases at J, with 12 bases between. The CDR3 totals 13 residues. In nucleotides, the CDR3 is TGTGCCAGCAGCCACTTCAAGGGGGGCATTCAGTACTTC. This sequence encodes CASSHFKGGIQYF.

As DNA, the CDR3 is TGTGCCAGTAGCGGGAGTTGGAACGAGCAGTACTTC. The encoded protein is CASSGSWNEQYF. The rearrangement uses TRBV6-5 and TRBJ2-7, with 9 bases identical to TRBD2. The V segment lost 9 bases and the J segment 5 bases; nucleotides outside the gene matches: 5. This CDR3 region has 12 residues. Germline V gene sequence: CDR1 MNHEY, CDR2 SVGAGI.

The genes are TRBV27 and TRBJ1-6, with 8 bases fitting TRBD1. Trimming at V came to 4 bases and at J to 6 bases, leaving 8 bases not matched to a gene. Per germline, CDR1 MNHEY and CDR2 SMNVEV (reference sequence). The CDR3 sequence is 16 residues long. The CDR3 coding sequence is TGTGCCAGCAGTTCTTACCCCAGGGGGCCTAATTCACCCCTCCACTTT. Its protein is CASSSYPRGPNSPLHF.

This clonotype has more than one count but fewer than ten. This chain connects TRBV27 to TRBJ1-6, with D possibly TRBD1 on 5 matching bases. The CDR3 loop spans 18 amino acids. The germline CDR1 and CDR2 sequences are MNHEY and SMNVEV (reference sequence). The V gene lost 2 bases and the J gene lost 1 base, with 15 bases spanning the gap. CDR3 in amino acids: CASSLRLPTGSYNSPLHF. The CDR3 DNA follows: TGTGCCAGCAGTTTACGCCTTCCCACAGGTTCCTATAATTCACCCCTCCACTTT.

This clonotype was detected only a few times. The chain has TRBV28 and TRBJ2-7; 13 bases are shared with TRBD2. The germline V gene encodes CDR1 MDHEN and CDR2 SYDVKM. The CDR3 runs to 17 residues. J was trimmed by 2 bases and V by 6 bases; bases with no gene match: 10. This chain's CDR3 is CASRSRTSGSYTYEQYF. The DNA of the CDR3 is TGTGCCAGCAGGAGCCGGACTAGCGGGAGTTATACCTACGAGCAGTACTTC.

This clonotype was counted only a few times. The J gene is TRBJ2-5, the V gene TRBV10-3; 8 nucleotides line up with TRBD2. The germline V gene has CDR1 ENHRY and CDR2 SYGVKD. V dropped 4 bases and J dropped 3; count of bases not matched to a gene: 4. This CDR3 has 14 amino acids. The chain's CDR3 is CAISGGAGEETQYF. CDR3 sequence (DNA): TGTGCCATCAGTGGAGGAGCGGGGGAAGAGACCCAGTACTTC.

CDR3 nucleotides: TGCAGTGCCGCGGACGGTGCAACTAATGAAAAACTGTTTTTT. Protein sequence: CSAADGATNEKLFF. This chain links TRBV20-1 with TRBJ1-4; no firm D call. Between the trimmed V and J ends, which lost 6 bases and 0 bases, there was a span of 11 bases. The CDR3 covers 14 residues. Germline CDR1 is DFQATT and CDR2 is SNEGSKA (reference sequence).

The V call is TRBV20-1, the J call TRBJ2-5; D is uncertain. V lost 1 base to trimming and J lost 5 bases, with 11 bases between them. The CDR3 spans 13 residues. Germline-derived CDR1 and CDR2 are DFQATT and SNEGSKA (reference sequence). For the CDR3, the DNA is TGCAGTGCTAGAGGACTCCCCGGGGAGACCCAGTACTTC. Translation: CSARGLPGETQYF.

The CDR3 here is CASSRQLAGTTDTQYF. CDR3 bases: TGTGCCAGCAGCCGACAACTAGCGGGGACCACAGATACGCAGTATTTT. This rearrangement joins TRBV13 to TRBJ2-3, with 10 positions matching TRBD2. The germline V gene encodes CDR1 PRHDT and CDR2 FYEKMQ (reference sequence). CDR3 size: 16 residues. V lost 5 bases and J lost 2; bases outside the gene matches: 7.

This clonotype appeared a few times. The chain couples TRBV11-2 to TRBJ2-7, with 7 bases identical to TRBD1. The CDR3 contains 15 residues. CDR1 and CDR2 (germline): SGHAT, FQNNGV. The V and J ends lost 2 bases and 3 bases, in that order; junction bases with no gene match: 7. This CDR3 is CASSLRGGRVYEQYF. In DNA form, the CDR3 reads TGTGCCAGCAGCTTACGAGGGGGCAGGGTCTACGAGCAGTACTTC.

This clonotype showed up just a few times. The chain employs TRBV11-2 and TRBJ2-3; D remains ambiguous. This CDR3 has 15 residues. Trimming shortened V by 3 bases and J by 4 bases, and 14 bases separated the two germline ends. Per germline, CDR1 SGHAT and CDR2 FQNNGV. The CDR3 is CASSFSTRAPDTQYF. The CDR3 DNA sequence: TGTGCCAGCAGCTTTAGCACCCGAGCACCAGATACGCAGTATTTT.

As regards this clonotype: Here the CDR3 omits its conserved ending phenylalanine or tryptophan, so a read error is the likely source. The CDR3 DNA follows: TGTGCCTGGAGTGTGGTGAACACTGAAGCTTTCTCT. Protein product: CAWSVVNTEAFS. The V gene is TRBV30, the J gene TRBJ1-1, with D hard to call. The V gene lost 0 bases and the J gene lost 0 bases, with 2 bases spanning the gap. The CDR3 loop spans 12 amino acids. The germline V gene has CDR1 GTSNPN and CDR2 SVGIG (reference sequence).

This clonotype was observed once. This may arise from a read error, as a much more abundant clone is one base away. The chain employs TRBV7-9 and TRBJ2-3; either TRBD1 or TRBD2 may fit D (6 bases each). CDR1 is SEHNR and CDR2 is FQNEAQ in the germline V gene (reference sequence). V shed 0 bases and J shed 4 bases, with 11 bases lying between them. This CDR3 contains 15 residues. The CDR3 protein is CASSLANGGADTQYF. The CDR3 nucleotides read TGTGCCAGCAGCTTAGCGAACGGGGGCGCAGATACGCAGTATTTT.

This clonotype was seen only a few times. This chain uses TRBV4-2 with TRBJ2-7; D gene ambiguous. Trimming left V 0 bases short and J 2 bases short, with 8 bases between. The CDR3 loop spans 14 amino acids. Germline V gene sequence: CDR1 LGHNA, CDR2 YNFKEQ. CDR3 coding DNA: TGTGCCAGCAGCCAAGATGAGCCCACCTACGAGCAGTACTTC. Its translation is CASSQDEPTYEQYF.

This clonotype appeared a few times. The V gene is TRBV20-1, the J gene TRBJ2-1; D might be TRBD1 (5 bases). CDR1 is DFQATT and CDR2 is SNEGSKA in the germline V gene (reference sequence). The CDR3 consists of 13 residues. V lost 5 bases to trimming and J lost 2 bases, with 10 bases between them. The CDR3 coding sequence is TGCAGTGCTGTTAAAGGGGCCTACAATGAGCAGTTCTTC. Protein: CSAVKGAYNEQFF.

Remarks on this clonotype: The conserved phenylalanine or tryptophan normally closing the CDR3 is absent here, so this likely arose from a read error. The V gene is TRBV24-1, the J gene TRBJ2-3; D is perhaps TRBD1 (5 bases). This CDR3 has 15 amino acids. Deletions cut 0 bases from V and 5 bases from J, with 11 bases between. Germline V lookup: CDR1 KGHDR, CDR2 SFDVKD. Here the CDR3 DNA reads TGTGCCACCAGTGATTTGTTGGGAAGGGGAGATACGCAGTATTTA. This translates into CATSDLLGRGDTQYL.

In this sample, this clonotype turned up a few times. CDR3 nucleotide sequence: TGCGCCAGCAGCCAGATCCCCACCCAGCCCCAGCATTTT. Protein: CASSQIPTQPQHF. The gene calls are TRBV4-1 and TRBJ1-5; no firm D call. The CDR3 loop spans 13 amino acids. V was pared by 3 bases and J by 7 bases, with 10 bases between. Looked up from germline, CDR1 is MGHRA and CDR2 is YSYEKL.